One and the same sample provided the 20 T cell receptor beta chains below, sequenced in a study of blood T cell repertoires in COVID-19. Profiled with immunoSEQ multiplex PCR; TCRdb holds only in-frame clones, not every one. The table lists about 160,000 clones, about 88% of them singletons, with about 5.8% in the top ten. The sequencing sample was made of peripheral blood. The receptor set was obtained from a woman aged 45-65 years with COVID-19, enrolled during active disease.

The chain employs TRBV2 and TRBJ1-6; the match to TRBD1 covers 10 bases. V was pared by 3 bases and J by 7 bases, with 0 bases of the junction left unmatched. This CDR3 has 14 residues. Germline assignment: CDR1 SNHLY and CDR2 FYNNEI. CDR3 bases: TGTGCCAGCAGTGAGGGACAGGGGAATTCACCCCTCCACTTT. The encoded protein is CASSEGQGNSPLHF. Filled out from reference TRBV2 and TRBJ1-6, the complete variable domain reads EPEVTQTPSHQVTQMGQEVILRCVPISNHLYFYWYRQILGQKVEFLVSFYNNEISEKSEIFDDQFSVERPDGSNFTLKIRSTKLEDSAMYFCASSEGQGNSPLHFGNGTRLTVT.

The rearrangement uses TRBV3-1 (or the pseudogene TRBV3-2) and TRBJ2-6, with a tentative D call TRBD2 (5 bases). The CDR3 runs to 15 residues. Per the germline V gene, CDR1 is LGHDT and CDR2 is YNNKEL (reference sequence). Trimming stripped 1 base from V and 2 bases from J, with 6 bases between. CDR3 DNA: TGTGCCAGCAGCCAAGCCGGGGCTGGGGCCAACGTCCTGACTTTC. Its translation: CASSQAGAGANVLTF.

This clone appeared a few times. Here the CDR3 reads CAWSNKGLANEKLFF. CDR3 nucleotide sequence: TGTGCCTGGAGTAACAAGGGGTTGGCTAATGAAAAACTGTTTTTT. The genes are TRBV30 and TRBJ1-4; weak D call: TRBD1 (5 bases). The CDR3 is made up of 15 amino acids. The germline V gene has CDR1 GTSNPN and CDR2 SVGIG (reference sequence). With 2 bases removed from V and 3 bases from J, the gap between germline ends came to 13 bases.

CDR3 nucleotide sequence: TGTGCCAGTAGTATGTGGACCGGGACAACGAACACTGAAGCTTTCTTT. Translation gives CASSMWTGTTNTEAFF. J is TRBJ1-1 and V is TRBV19, with D maybe TRBD1 (6 bases). The V and J ends lost 3 bases and 1 base respectively, with 15 bases between them. Germline assignment: CDR1 LNHDA and CDR2 SQIVND (reference sequence). The CDR3 is 16 residues long. The full variable domain, its missing parts supplied by reference TRBV19 and TRBJ1-1, is DGGITQSPKYLFRKEGQNVTLSCEQNLNHDAMYWYRQDPGQGLRLIYYSQIVNDFQKGDIAEGYSVSREKKESFPLTVTSAQKNPTAFYLCASSMWTGTTNTEAFFGQGTRLTVV.

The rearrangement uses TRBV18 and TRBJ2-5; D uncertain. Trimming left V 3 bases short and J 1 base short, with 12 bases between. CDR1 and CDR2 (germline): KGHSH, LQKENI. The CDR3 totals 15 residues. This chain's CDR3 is CASSPGQSGQETQYF. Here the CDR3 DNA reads TGTGCCAGCTCACCGGGTCAATCGGGCCAAGAGACCCAGTACTTC.

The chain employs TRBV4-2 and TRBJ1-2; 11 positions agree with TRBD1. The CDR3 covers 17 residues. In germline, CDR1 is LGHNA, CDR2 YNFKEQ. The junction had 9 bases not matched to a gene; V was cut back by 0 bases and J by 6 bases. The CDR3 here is CASSQDKGTGGRDGYTF. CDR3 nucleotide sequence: TGTGCCAGCAGCCAAGATAAGGGGACAGGGGGTCGGGATGGCTACACCTTC.

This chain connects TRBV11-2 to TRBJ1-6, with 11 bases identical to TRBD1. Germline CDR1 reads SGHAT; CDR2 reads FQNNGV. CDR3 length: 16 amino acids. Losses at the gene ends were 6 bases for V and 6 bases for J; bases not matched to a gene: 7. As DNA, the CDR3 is TGTGCCAGCAGTTTCCGGACAGGGGGCCCTAATTCACCCCTCCACTTT. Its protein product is CASSFRTGGPNSPLHF.

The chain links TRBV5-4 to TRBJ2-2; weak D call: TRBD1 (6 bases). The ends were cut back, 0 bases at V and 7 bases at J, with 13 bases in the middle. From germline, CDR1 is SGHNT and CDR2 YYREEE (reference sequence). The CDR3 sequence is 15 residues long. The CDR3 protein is CASSLVGGGFGELFF. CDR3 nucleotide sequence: TGTGCCAGCAGCTTGGTAGGGGGTGGATTCGGGGAGCTGTTTTTT. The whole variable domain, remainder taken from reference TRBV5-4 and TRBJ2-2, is ETGVTQSPTHLIKTRGQQVTLRCSSQSGHNTVSWYQQALGQGPQFIFQYYREEENGRGNFPPRFSGLQFPNYSSELNVNALELDDSALYLCASSLVGGGFGELFFGEGSRLTVL.

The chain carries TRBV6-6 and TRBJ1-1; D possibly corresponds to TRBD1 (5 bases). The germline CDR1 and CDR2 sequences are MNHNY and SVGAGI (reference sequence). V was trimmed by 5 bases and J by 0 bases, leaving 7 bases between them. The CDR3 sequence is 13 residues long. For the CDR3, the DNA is TGTGCCAGCAGTACAGGTGTGAACACTGAAGCTTTCTTT. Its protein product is CASSTGVNTEAFF.

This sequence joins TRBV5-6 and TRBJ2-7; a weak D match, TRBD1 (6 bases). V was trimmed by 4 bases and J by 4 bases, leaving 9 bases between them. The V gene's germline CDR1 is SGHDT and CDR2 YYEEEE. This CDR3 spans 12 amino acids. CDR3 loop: CASSVRGYEQYF. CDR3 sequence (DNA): TGTGCCAGCAGCGTCAGGGGTTACGAGCAGTACTTC.

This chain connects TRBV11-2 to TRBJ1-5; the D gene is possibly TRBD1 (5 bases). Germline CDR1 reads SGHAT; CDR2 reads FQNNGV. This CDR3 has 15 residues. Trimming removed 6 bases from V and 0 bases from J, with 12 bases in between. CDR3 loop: CASSPDIHSNQPQHF. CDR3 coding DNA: TGTGCCAGCAGTCCGGACATCCATAGCAATCAGCCCCAGCATTTT.

For the CDR3, the DNA is TGTGCCAGCAGTGAATCCGGCCATGGGCTCCTATATTATGGCTACACCTTC. It yields the protein CASSESGHGLLYYGYTF. The chain joins TRBV25-1 to TRBJ1-2; unclear D gene. V was cut by 1 base and J by 5 bases, with 20 bases left in between. There are 17 residues in the CDR3. Germline V gene data show CDR1 as MGHDK and CDR2 as SYGVNS.

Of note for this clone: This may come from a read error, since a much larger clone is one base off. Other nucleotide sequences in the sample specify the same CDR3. As DNA, the CDR3 is TGTGCCAGCAGCCCGGGACAGGGGAGCACTGAAGCTTTCTTT. This codes for CASSPGQGSTEAFF. This rearrangement joins TRBV11-2 to TRBJ1-1, with 10 positions matching TRBD1. The germline gives CDR1 SGHAT, CDR2 FQNNGV. V dropped 5 bases and J dropped 4; count of bases not matched to a gene: 4. The CDR3 length is 14 residues. Variable domain in full (rest from reference TRBV11-2 and TRBJ1-1): EAGVAQSPRYKIIEKRQSVAFWCNPISGHATLYWYQQILGQGPKLLIQFQNNGVVDDSQLPKDRFSAERLKGVDSTLKIQPAKLEDSAVYLCASSPGQGSTEAFFGQGTRLTVV.

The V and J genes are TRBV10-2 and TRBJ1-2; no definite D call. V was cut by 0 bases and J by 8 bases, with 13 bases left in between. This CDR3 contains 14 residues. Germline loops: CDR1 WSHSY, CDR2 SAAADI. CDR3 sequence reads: CASSESTKGGGYTF. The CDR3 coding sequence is TGCGCCAGCAGTGAGTCGACAAAGGGAGGCGGCTACACCTTC.

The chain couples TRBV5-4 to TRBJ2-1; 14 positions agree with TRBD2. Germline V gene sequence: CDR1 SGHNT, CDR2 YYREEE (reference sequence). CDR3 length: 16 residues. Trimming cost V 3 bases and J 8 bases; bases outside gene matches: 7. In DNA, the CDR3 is TGTGCCAGCAGCTCTCGGACTAGCGGGGGGATGGATGAGCAGTTCTTC. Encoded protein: CASSSRTSGGMDEQFF.

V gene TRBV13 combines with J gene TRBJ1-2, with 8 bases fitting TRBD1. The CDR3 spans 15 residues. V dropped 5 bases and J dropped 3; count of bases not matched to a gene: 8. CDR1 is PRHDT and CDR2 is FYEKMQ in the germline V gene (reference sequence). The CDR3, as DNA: TGTGCCAGCAGCCCCCGGACAGGGCGAGACTATGGCTACACCTTC. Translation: CASSPRTGRDYGYTF.

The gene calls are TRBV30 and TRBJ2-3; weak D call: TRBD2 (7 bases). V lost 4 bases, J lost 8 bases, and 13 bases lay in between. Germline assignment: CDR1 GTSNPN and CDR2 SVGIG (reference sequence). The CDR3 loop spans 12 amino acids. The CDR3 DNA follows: TGTGCCTGGACCGGGGGGCCTGGTACGCAGTATTTT. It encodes CAWTGGPGTQYF.

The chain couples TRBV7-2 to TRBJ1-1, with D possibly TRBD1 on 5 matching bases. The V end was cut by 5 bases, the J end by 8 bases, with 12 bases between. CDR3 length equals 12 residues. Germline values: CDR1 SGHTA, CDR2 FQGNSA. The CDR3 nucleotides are TGTGCCAGCAGCCTCTACGGGGGGGAAGCTTTCTTT. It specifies CASSLYGGEAFF.

CDR3 coding DNA: TGTGCCAGCAGCCAATTAGGAGGCTCTAGCTCCTACAATGAGCAGTTCTTC. This translates into CASSQLGGSSSYNEQFF. J is TRBJ2-1 and V is TRBV3-1 (or the pseudogene TRBV3-2); weak D call: TRBD2 (5 bases). From germline, CDR1 is LGHDT and CDR2 YNNKEL (reference sequence). The CDR3 length is 17 residues. The V end was cut by 2 bases, the J end by 0 bases, with 14 bases between.

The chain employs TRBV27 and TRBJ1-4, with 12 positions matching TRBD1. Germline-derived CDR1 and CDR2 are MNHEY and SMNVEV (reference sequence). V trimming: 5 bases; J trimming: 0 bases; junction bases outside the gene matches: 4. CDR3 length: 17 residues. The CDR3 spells CASSPGTGGATNEKLFF. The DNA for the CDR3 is TGTGCCAGCAGTCCCGGGACAGGGGGCGCAACTAATGAAAAACTGTTTTTT.